A single sample is the source of the 16 T cell receptor beta chains below, sequenced in a study of CD8+ T cells in alopecia areata. The sequencing template was cDNA reverse transcribed from extracted RNA. Repertoires were generated with immunoSEQ multiplex PCR, while TCRdb's copy carries only in-frame clones and drops some. The table lists about 5,800 clones, with no singletons. Time point given: mouse skin 6 weeks after grafting, around onset of hair loss. The sample in question was skin, obtained at week 6. Every receptor here comes from a C3H/HeJ mouse with alopecia areata. MHC haplotype here: H2-k.

This clone occurred many times. The gene symbols are mouse symbols. The sequenced CDR3 bases are TGTGCCAGCTCTCTCGAAGGGACTGGGTACCTCTAT. As protein: CASSLEGTGYLY. The entire CDR3 reads CASSLEGTGYLYEQYF. J is TRBJ2-7 and V is TRBV12-1; 9 bases are a match to TRBD2. The sequenced fragment ends 4 residues before the CDR3 boundary, so the rest is inferred from the germline J gene. The V segment lost 0 bases and the J segment 3 bases; nucleotides outside the gene matches: 8. Germline V gives CDR1 SGHSN, CDR2 HYEKVE. The CDR3 consists of 16 residues.

Comments on this clone: Mouse germline and gene names are used. With the read ending 4 residues before the CDR3 end, the germline J gene is used to fill in that end. The chain uses TRBV31 and TRBJ1-1; perhaps TRBD1 as D (5 bases). V was shortened by 2 bases and J by 0 bases, with 10 bases between the two germline ends. The CDR3 is 14 amino acids. Looked up from germline, CDR1 is GKSSPN and CDR2 is SITVG. The part of the CDR3 DNA that was read is TGTGCCTGGAGTTGGGACTGTGCAAACACA. It codes for CAWSWDCANT. The full CDR3 protein reads CAWSWDCANTEVFF.

Many counts were recorded for this clone. Genes here carry mouse names. Read coverage stops 4 residues before the CDR3 terminus; the germline J gene supplies the remainder. This chain connects TRBV13-2 to TRBJ2-3; TRBD2 matches at 10 bases. The CDR3 length is 17 residues. Per the germline V gene, CDR1 is NNHNN and CDR2 is SYGAGS (reference sequence). V lost 0 bases to trimming and J lost 0 bases; unmatched junction nucleotides: 4. CDR3 sequence: CASGDAGLGASAETLYF. The covered CDR3 bases are TGTGCCAGCGGTGATGCAGGACTGGGGGCTAGTGCAGAA.

In this sample, this clone turned up many times. Gene names denote mouse genes. Read data end 4 residues before the CDR3 end; the end is taken from the germline J gene. V and J are TRBV13-1 and TRBJ2-5; a possible D gene is TRBD1 (6 bases). V was clipped by 3 bases and J by 3 bases, with 8 bases between them. Per germline, CDR1 NSHNY and CDR2 SYGAGN. The CDR3 has 13 residues. CDR3 loop: CASSADSQDTQYF. The sequenced part of the CDR3 DNA is TGTGCCAGCAGTGCGGACAGTCAAGAC.

This clone has at least ten counts. Mouse gene names and germline throughout. The CDR3 end is not reached by the read, which stops 4 residues before it; the germline J gene fills it in. J is TRBJ2-3 and V is TRBV19; TRBD1 aligns across 8 bases. The CDR3 length is 14 residues. V was clipped by 2 bases and J by 3 bases; unmatched bases: 2. Germline V gene sequence: CDR1 FNHDT, CDR2 SITEND (reference sequence). CDR3: CASSIAGGAETLYF. The sequenced CDR3 bases are TGTGCCAGCAGTATCGCAGGGGGCGCAGAA.

Details on this clone: Gene labels here are mouse ones. The read is 4 residues too short to cover the CDR3 end, so that end is filled in from the germline J gene. This chain links TRBV13-2 with TRBJ2-7; 7 bases fit TRBD1. Germline V gene lookup returns CDR1 NNHNN and CDR2 SYGAGS (reference sequence). This CDR3 has 13 residues. CDR3 DNA (partial): TGTGCCAGCGGTGATGGACAGGGTTAT. Encoded protein: CASGDGQGY. The CDR3 reads in full as CASGDGQGYEQYF.

This clone was counted a few times. Mouse gene names apply. The CDR3 end lies 4 residues beyond the end of the read and is filled in from the germline J gene. V gene TRBV19 combines with J gene TRBJ2-1; 8 nucleotides line up with TRBD1. Germline V gene lookup returns CDR1 FNHDT and CDR2 SITEND (reference sequence). V lost 6 bases, J lost 4 bases, and 6 bases stayed unmatched. The CDR3 is made up of 14 amino acids. The sequenced part of the CDR3 DNA is TGTGCCAGCAAGCAGGGGGCGCGATATGCT. This translates into CASKQGARYA. The whole CDR3 region reads CASKQGARYAEQFF.

This clone was picked up a small number of times. Genes and germline come from the mouse. The read ends 4 residues early relative to the CDR3; the germline J gene fills the gap. This chain links TRBV13-2 with TRBJ2-4; D remains ambiguous. The germline gives CDR1 NNHNN, CDR2 SYGAGS (reference sequence). The CDR3 contains 15 residues. V was trimmed by 0 bases and J by 0 bases, leaving 8 bases between them. The sequenced part of the CDR3 DNA is TGTGCCAGCGGTGATGGACAAGCTAGTCAAAAC. This encodes CASGDGQASQN. The full CDR3 sequence reads CASGDGQASQNTLYF.

This clone has ten or more counts. Any gene name here is a mouse gene name. Read sequence stops 4 residues before the CDR3 end, and the germline J gene provides the missing end. The J gene is TRBJ2-5, the V gene TRBV13-2, with 9 bases matching TRBD2. V was pared by 2 bases and J by 0 bases, with 4 bases of the junction left unmatched. The CDR3 totals 16 residues. Germline V gives CDR1 NNHNN, CDR2 SYGAGS (reference sequence). CDR3 protein: CASGERLGDNQDTQYF. The DNA read from the CDR3 is TGTGCCAGCGGTGAGCGACTGGGGGATAACCAAGAC.

Only a few counts were recorded for this clone. Gene names refer to mouse genes. This CDR3 reads CASSLDTQYF. Incomplete CDR3 DNA: TGTGCCAGCAGTCTAGAC. The chain links TRBV15 to TRBJ2-5, with D unclear. Coverage ceases 4 residues before the CDR3 finishes, and the germline J gene fills in the end. Germline CDR1 SGHND, CDR2 FRSKSL. The CDR3 extends over 10 amino acids.

In its sample, this clone was seen many times. The gene names given are mouse names. The read falls 4 residues short of the CDR3 end, and the missing part is taken from the germline J gene. The V and J genes are TRBV16 and TRBJ2-4; TRBD2 matches 10 bases. Trimming took 0 bases from V and 0 from J; bases not matched to a gene: 6. Germline CDR1 SGHSA, CDR2 FRNQAP. CDR3 size: 18 residues. CDR3 sequence: CASSLDRDWGSSQNTLYF. The part of the CDR3 DNA that was read is TGTGCAAGCAGCTTAGACCGGGACTGGGGTTCTAGTCAAAAC.

This clone came up many times. Gene names and germline refer to mouse. The DNA ends 4 residues before the CDR3 does, and the rest of the CDR3 is filled in from the germline J gene. This rearrangement joins TRBV19 to TRBJ1-2; tentatively, D is TRBD1 (5 bases). The germline V and J ends were trimmed by 3 bases and 0 bases, with 9 bases remaining between them. CDR1 is FNHDT, CDR2 SITEND, per germline (reference sequence). This CDR3 is built from 14 residues. The part of the CDR3 DNA that was read is TGTGCCAGCAGTAAGGACAATGCAAACTCC. Amino acid sequence: CASSKDNANS. The full CDR3 reads CASSKDNANSDYTF.

This clone was seen more than once but under ten times. The germline and genes are mouse ones. The read gets to within 4 residues of the CDR3 end, and the germline J gene fills in the rest. The chain employs TRBV1 and TRBJ2-1, with D maybe TRBD1 (5 bases). Germline V gives CDR1 NSQYPW, CDR2 LRSPGD (reference sequence). Trimming left V 3 bases short and J 5 bases short, with 8 bases between. The CDR3 length is 13 residues. The CDR3 DNA, read in part, is TGCACCTGCAGTGCTAGGGGAGATGCT. Translated, it gives CTCSARGDA. In full, the CDR3 reads CTCSARGDAEQFF.

This clone has only a few counts. The gene symbols are mouse symbols. This specimen includes other DNA sequences encoding the same CDR3. CDR3 DNA (partial): TGTGCCTGGAGTCCCGACAGAGCAAACTCC. This codes for CAWSPDRANS. The full CDR3 protein is CAWSPDRANSDYTF. The chain uses TRBV31 and TRBJ1-2, with D perhaps matching TRBD1 (5 bases). The sequence runs out 4 residues before the end of the CDR3; the remainder is reconstructed from the germline J gene. The CDR3 is 14 residues long. The V gene's germline CDR1 is GKSSPN and CDR2 SITVG. V was pared by 1 base and J by 0 bases, with 9 bases between.

The table lists this clone with a few counts. These gene names are mouse names. The read ends 4 residues shy of where the CDR3 ends; the end is completed using the germline J gene. This chain uses TRBV14 with TRBJ1-1; 8 nucleotides align to TRBD1. CDR1 SGHDT and CDR2 FRDEAV come from the germline V gene. The CDR3 is 14 amino acids. V was pared by 4 bases and J by 3 bases, with 5 bases of the junction left unmatched. The CDR3 bases that were read are TGTGCCAGCAGTATCAGGGGGCGCGACACA. Its translation: CASSIRGRDT. From start to end, the CDR3 is CASSIRGRDTEVFF.

This clone was observed a handful of times. Gene names follow the mouse nomenclature. The DNA ends 4 residues before the CDR3 does, and the rest of the CDR3 is filled in from the germline J gene. The V call is TRBV13-1, the J call TRBJ2-3, with 7 bases that match TRBD1. Germline assignment: CDR1 NSHNY and CDR2 SYGAGN. CDR3 length: 12 residues. CDR3 DNA, as far as it was read: TGTGCCAGCAGGGGGACAGAAGAA. It encodes CASRGTEE. The CDR3 in its entirety is CASRGTEETLYF.